This entry lists 30 T cell receptor beta chains sequenced from one sample in a study of Graves' ophthalmopathy and Graves' hyperthyroidism. Amplification of the TCR beta CDR3 regions used RNA transcripts (as template). HTBI-primed RT-PCR formed the first round, and a multiplex PCR formed the second. TCRdb recomputed calls from the multiplex PCR reads with MiXCR, one row per CDR3 protein. Of 450,000 to 600,000 distinct CDR3 sequences listed, 35% to 40% were seen once; the top ten hold about 4.1%. Sample: peripheral blood or thyroid tissue (not recorded which). These receptors all come from an adult man with Graves' hyperthyroidism.

With respect to this clonotype: The junction and the germline gene differ at one end; a read error may be behind it. The chain is built from TRBV7-8 and TRBJ1-1, with 8 positions matching TRBD1. Germline V gene data show CDR1 as SGHVS and CDR2 as FQNEAQ. CDR3 length equals 14 residues. As DNA, the CDR3 is TGTGCCAGCAGGGACACAGGGGGGAACGCTGAAGCTTTCTTC. Protein: CASRDTGGNAEAFF.

The V and J genes are TRBV6-1 and TRBJ2-5; D perhaps matches TRBD2 (6 bases). V lost 4 bases and J lost 0, with 12 bases in between. CDR3 length: 15 amino acids. CDR1 is MNHNS, CDR2 SASEGT, per germline. CDR3 in amino acids: CASSAGGFNQETQYF. In DNA form, the CDR3 reads TGTGCCAGCAGTGCCGGGGGATTCAACCAAGAGACCCAGTACTTC.

This clonotype was picked up one time. Compared with germline, one end of the junction differs, possibly owing to a read error. V and J are TRBV7-8 and TRBJ2-1; no reliable D call. The CDR3 totals 12 residues. Germline CDR1 reads SGHVS; CDR2 reads FQNEAQ. The CDR3: CASSLGLDEQSF. The CDR3 nucleotides read TGTGCCAGCAGCTTAGGACTCGATGAGCAGTCCTTC.

The CDR3 nucleotides read TGTGCCAGCAGCCCGACCCTGGAGGATGAGCAGTTCTTC. Its protein is CASSPTLEDEQFF. This chain links TRBV7-4 with TRBJ2-7; a weak D match, TRBD2 (5 bases). The J call is uncertain, as TRBJ2-1 better fits the DNA end. The CDR3 is made up of 13 amino acids. The V gene's germline CDR1 is SGHVT and CDR2 SQSDAQ.

This chain connects TRBV12-3 or TRBV12-4 to TRBJ2-5; TRBD1 matches at 7 bases. This CDR3 is built from 16 residues. J gave up 1 base and V 4 bases, and 9 bases lay outside the gene matches. CDR3 nucleotides: TGTGCCAGCAGTTACCCGGGACAGCCAATCCAAGAGACCCAGTACTTC. The encoded protein is CASSYPGQPIQETQYF.

This clonotype was recorded many times. This chain links TRBV6-5 with TRBJ2-7, with D perhaps TRBD2 (5 bases). The V and J ends lost 2 bases and 3 bases respectively, with 8 bases between them. The CDR3 runs to 13 residues. From germline, CDR1 is MNHEY and CDR2 SVGAGI. The CDR3 region is CASSYARGYEQYF. The CDR3 DNA follows: TGTGCCAGCAGTTACGCTCGGGGCTACGAGCAGTACTTC.

The CDR3 reads CASSLELAGDPYEQYF. The CDR3 nucleotides are TGTGCCAGCAGCTTGGAACTAGCGGGGGACCCCTACGAGCAGTACTTC. The genes are TRBV5-6 and TRBJ2-7, with 11 positions matching TRBD2. Germline assignment: CDR1 SGHDT and CDR2 YYEEEE. Trimming took 0 bases from V and 2 from J; bases not matched to a gene: 4. There are 16 residues in the CDR3.

This clonotype was seen only a few times. The V gene is TRBV28, the J gene TRBJ1-1; no clear D gene. Trimming removed 7 bases from V and 5 bases from J, with 14 bases in between. The germline V gene has CDR1 MDHEN and CDR2 SYDVKM. The length of the CDR3 is 13 residues. The CDR3 protein is CASTYTGYTEAFF. DNA for the CDR3: TGTGCCAGCACCTATACCGGGTATACTGAAGCTTTCTTT.

In this sample, this clonotype turned up a few times. The chain is built from TRBV12-3 or TRBV12-4 and TRBJ2-3; the D gene is possibly TRBD2 (5 bases). CDR3 length: 15 amino acids. The germline V and J ends were trimmed by 4 bases and 0 bases, with 11 bases remaining between them. The CDR3 region is CASSYVDSSTDTQYF. CDR3 in DNA: TGTGCCAGCAGTTATGTGGACTCAAGCACAGATACGCAGTATTTT.

This clonotype was detected only a few times. The genes are TRBV10-3 and TRBJ2-3; 7 nucleotides match TRBD2. Germline CDR1 is ENHRY and CDR2 is SYGVKD. Trimming cost V 11 bases and J 2 bases; bases outside gene matches: 7. The CDR3 spans 13 residues. CDR3 DNA: TGTGCCGCGGGGGATTCATACACAGATACGCAGTATTTT. Translating it yields CAAGDSYTDTQYF.

This clonotype was seen ten or more times. The chain recombines TRBV7-8 with TRBJ2-7; a weak D match, TRBD1 (5 bases). V lost 5 bases and J 0 bases, leaving 11 bases between the germline ends. Germline loops: CDR1 SGHVS, CDR2 FQNEAQ. The CDR3 length is 14 residues. The CDR3 region has the DNA TGTGCCAGCAGCCTTGGGGCCCCCTCCTACGAGCAGTACTTC. This sequence encodes CASSLGAPSYEQYF.

This clonotype was seen ten or more times. The chain recombines TRBV7-9 with TRBJ1-1; no clear D. Per the germline V gene, CDR1 is SEHNR and CDR2 is FQNEAQ (reference sequence). Trimming shortened V by 2 bases and J by 1 base, and 11 bases separated the two germline ends. CDR3 length: 15 amino acids. The CDR3: CASSLLGEGNTEAFF. The CDR3 bases are TGTGCCAGCAGCTTACTTGGGGAGGGGAACACTGAAGCTTTCTTT.

This clonotype came up a few times. The chain employs TRBV6-1 and TRBJ1-5; no clear D. This CDR3 contains 17 residues. V was shortened by 4 bases and J by 2 bases, with 18 bases between the two germline ends. The germline CDR1 and CDR2 sequences are MNHNS and SASEGT. For the CDR3, the DNA is TGTGCCAGCAGTGTCCGGGCCTTGGGTAGTGGCAATCAGCCCCAGCATTTT. It is translated as CASSVRALGSGNQPQHF.

The chain links TRBV7-9 to TRBJ2-7; 11 bases are shared with TRBD2. From germline, CDR1 is SEHNR and CDR2 FQNEAQ (reference sequence). V was clipped by 1 base and J by 3 bases; unmatched bases: 5. This CDR3 contains 16 residues. CDR3 nucleotide sequence: TGTGCCAGCAGCTTAGACAGGACTAGCGGGTACTACGAGCAGTACTTC. Its translation: CASSLDRTSGYYEQYF.

V and J are TRBV2 and TRBJ1-1, with a weak D call TRBD1 (5 bases). This CDR3 comprises 14 residues. Germline CDR1 reads SNHLY; CDR2 reads FYNNEI. Trimming removed 10 bases from V and 1 base from J, with 16 bases in between. CDR3 sequence: CATLEGMRNTEAFF. The DNA of the CDR3 is TGTGCCACCCTTGAGGGGATGAGGAACACTGAAGCTTTCTTT. Full variable domain (rest looked up from reference TRBV2 and TRBJ1-1): EPEVTQTPSHQVTQMGQEVILRCVPISNHLYFYWYRQILGQKVEFLVSFYNNEISEKSEIFDDQFSVERPDGSNFTLKIRSTKLEDSAMYFCATLEGMRNTEAFFGQGTRLTVV.

This clonotype occurred once. V is TRBV20-1 and J is TRBJ2-4; D remains unclear. V lost 6 bases and J lost 0, with 12 bases in between. Germline values: CDR1 DFQATT, CDR2 SNEGSKA (reference sequence). The CDR3 runs 14 residues. The CDR3, as DNA: TGCAGTGCGGGAACCATTCTAGCCAAAAACATTCAGTACTTC. This sequence encodes CSAGTILAKNIQYF.

A note on this clonotype: Compared with germline, one end of the junction differs, possibly owing to a read error. The V call is TRBV10-3, the J call TRBJ1-3, with D uncertain. CDR1 and CDR2 (germline): ENHRY, SYGVKD. The CDR3 totals 14 residues. DNA for the CDR3: TGTGCCATCAGGGAGTCAGTCTCTGGAGACACCATATATTTT. Encoded protein: CAIRESVSGDTIYF.

This sequence joins TRBV15 and TRBJ2-7, with D perhaps matching TRBD2 (7 bases). Trimming removed 3 bases from V and 8 bases from J, with 17 bases in between. Germline V lookup: CDR1 LNHNV, CDR2 YYDKDF (reference sequence). This CDR3 has 14 amino acids. The CDR3 sequence: CATSSFPSGGKQYF. CDR3 DNA: TGTGCCACCAGCAGCTTTCCCTCGGGGGGCAAGCAGTACTTC. Full variable domain (rest looked up from reference TRBV15 and TRBJ2-7): DAMVIQNPRYQVTQFGKPVTLSCSQTLNHNVMYWYQQKSSQAPKLLFHYYDKDFNNEADTPDNFQSRRPNTSFCFLDIRSPGLGDTAMYLCATSSFPSGGKQYFGPGTRLTVT.

The chain uses TRBV29-1 and TRBJ2-7; D is undetermined. The V gene lost 5 bases and the J gene lost 2 bases, with 7 bases spanning the gap. In germline, CDR1 is SQVTM, CDR2 ANQGSEA. The CDR3 sequence is 11 residues long. CDR3 residues: CSVTLPYEQYF. CDR3 nucleotides: TGCAGCGTTACTCTCCCCTACGAGCAGTACTTC.

V usage is TRBV6-1 and J usage is TRBJ2-7, with TRBD2 identical over 11 bases. Germline-derived CDR1 and CDR2 are MNHNS and SASEGT. The CDR3 extends over 18 amino acids. V lost 8 bases and J lost 5; bases outside the gene matches: 20. CDR3 protein: CASSKRHLAGGVIHEQYF. The CDR3 nucleotides are TGTGCCAGCTCTAAGCGGCATCTAGCGGGAGGAGTGATCCACGAGCAGTACTTC.

This clonotype was recorded at least ten times. The chain uses TRBV3-1 and TRBJ1-1; no clear D. V lost 4 bases, J lost 8 bases, and 14 bases lay in between. CDR3 length: 13 residues. Germline CDR1 LGHDT, CDR2 YNNKEL (reference sequence). The CDR3, as DNA: TGTGCCAGCAGCCTCAACCGGGATAGCGAAGCTTTCTTT. Translation gives CASSLNRDSEAFF.

This clonotype has at least ten counts. DNA for the CDR3: TGTGCCAGCAGCGCCGGACAGGGGCGAAGGTACGAGCAGTACTTC. Residues: CASSAGQGRRYEQYF. The rearrangement links TRBV27 to TRBJ2-7, with 9 nucleotides matching TRBD1. Looked up from germline, CDR1 is MNHEY and CDR2 is SMNVEV (reference sequence). CDR3 length: 15 amino acids. J was trimmed by 4 bases and V by 6 bases; bases with no gene match: 10.

This clonotype appeared many times. The chain carries TRBV7-3 and TRBJ2-2, with D perhaps matching TRBD1 (6 bases). The CDR3 is 16 residues long. V was clipped by 4 bases and J by 3 bases, with 15 bases between them. Germline assignment: CDR1 SGHTA and CDR2 FQGTGA. The CDR3 bases are TGTGCCAGCAGCTCCTATCAGGGGCCCGACACCGGGGAGCTGTTTTTT. Translating gives CASSSYQGPDTGELFF.

This clonotype was picked up many times. The chain is built from TRBV2 and TRBJ2-7; 11 nucleotides align to TRBD1. There are 16 residues in the CDR3. Per the germline V gene, CDR1 is SNHLY and CDR2 is FYNNEI. The V segment lost 3 bases and the J segment 4 bases; nucleotides outside the gene matches: 8. The CDR3 DNA follows: TGTGCCAGCAGTGATGGCGTGGGACAGGGGGTATACGAGCAGTACTTC. Its translation is CASSDGVGQGVYEQYF.

This clonotype occurred many times. The V call is TRBV6-5, the J call TRBJ2-5, with 11 bases identical to TRBD2. The CDR3 runs 17 residues. CDR1 and CDR2 (germline): MNHEY, SVGAGI. With 2 bases clipped from V and 2 bases from J, the junction kept 7 bases outside the gene matches. CDR3 in DNA: TGTGCCAGCAGTTACGGTGTAGCGGGAGGGAGTCAAGAGACCCAGTACTTC. Translating gives CASSYGVAGGSQETQYF.

The chain has TRBV9 and TRBJ1-4; D may be TRBD1 (5 bases). V was shortened by 0 bases and J by 6 bases, with 12 bases between the two germline ends. The CDR3 sequence is 15 residues long. CDR1 and CDR2 from the germline V gene are SGDLS and YYNGEE. The CDR3 nucleotides are TGTGCCAGCAGCGTAGCGGGGGGTTTTTATGAAAAACTGTTTTTT. This gives the protein CASSVAGGFYEKLFF.

This chain links TRBV10-2 with TRBJ2-5; weak D call: TRBD1 (6 bases). The CDR3 length is 15 residues. V lost 9 bases to trimming and J lost 4 bases, with 21 bases between them. Germline V lookup: CDR1 WSHSY, CDR2 SAAADI. The CDR3, as DNA: TGCGCCAGTGCCACAGGGTTAAGGTTGAGAGAGACCCAGTACTTC. Translation: CASATGLRLRETQYF.

Ten or more counts support this clonotype. This chain connects TRBV7-2 to TRBJ1-6, with D perhaps matching TRBD1 (6 bases). Germline assignment: CDR1 SGHTA and CDR2 FQGNSA. This CDR3 has 14 residues. Deletions cut 6 bases from V and 9 bases from J, with 15 bases between. The CDR3 bases are TGTGCCAGCAGTTATCAGGGGTCAAGTTCACCCCTCCACTTT. Encoded protein: CASSYQGSSSPLHF.

This clonotype has at least ten counts. This chain connects TRBV7-9 to TRBJ2-5, with 7 nucleotides matching TRBD1. The CDR3 is 14 amino acids. CDR1 is SEHNR, CDR2 FQNEAQ, per germline (reference sequence). The V segment lost 4 bases and the J segment 1 base; nucleotides outside the gene matches: 3. For the CDR3, the DNA is TGTGCCAGCAGCTCCCGACAGGGCCAAGAGACCCAGTACTTC. Translated: CASSSRQGQETQYF.

This clonotype was seen at least ten times. The chain is built from TRBV12-3 or TRBV12-4 and TRBJ2-2; D might be TRBD1 (6 bases). This CDR3 has 12 residues. Deletions cut 6 bases from V and 8 bases from J, with 10 bases between. The CDR3 loop reads CASRRGGGELFF. CDR3 nucleotides: TGTGCCAGCAGGCGAGGGGGTGGGGAGCTGTTTTTT.